This T cell receptor beta chain was identified during a study of technical replicates of blood from four donors. Generated by immunoSEQ multiplex PCR, the TCRdb table keeps only in-frame clones and is missing some. Altogether around 92,000 clones are present, approximately 95% being singletons, with the ten largest covering 0.23%. The CDR3 is 18 amino acids. This receptor was identified in a human donor in good health. The chain joins TRBV21-1 to TRBJ2-7; TRBD1, the table's D call, was not compared with the DNA. TRBV21-1 is deemed a pseudogene. The sample consisted of T cells isolated from PBMCs. This CDR3 is CASSDRGWAFRRTYEQYF. In DNA form, the CDR3 reads TGTGCCAGCAGCGACAGGGGATGGGCTTTCCGACGGACCTACGAGCAGTACTTC.